Presented here are 25 T cell receptor beta chains from one specimen sequenced in a study of cytomegalovirus exposure and HLA in healthy donors. Use of 60 Vbeta and 13 Jbeta primers characterized the PCR. This table comes from immunoSEQ multiplex PCR, and its TCRdb copy is limited to in-frame clones, with some not included. Of under 150,000 clones listed, around 81% were seen once; the top ten hold about 0.76%. The material sequenced was PBMCs. All receptors come from a man aged 18 to 35 in good health and CMV-seronegative.

This chain uses TRBV2 with TRBJ1-5; weak D call: TRBD1 (6 bases). This CDR3 spans 14 amino acids. Trimming stripped 5 bases from V and 4 bases from J, with 12 bases between. Germline-derived CDR1 and CDR2 are SNHLY and FYNNEI. In DNA form, the CDR3 reads TGTGCCAGCAGTACTTCAGGGGTAAATCAGCCCCAGCATTTT. Translated: CASSTSGVNQPQHF.

The chain has TRBV20-1 and TRBJ1-1; D is uncertain. Germline-derived CDR1 and CDR2 are DFQATT and SNEGSKA (reference sequence). The CDR3 contains 11 residues. Trimming took off 5 bases at V and 6 bases at J, with 10 bases between the two ends. The CDR3 is CSAGRGAEAFF. CDR3 DNA: TGCAGTGCTGGACGCGGGGCTGAAGCTTTCTTT.

The chain employs TRBV9 and TRBJ1-3; D gene unclear. V was trimmed by 4 bases and J by 3 bases, leaving 8 bases between them. The CDR3 covers 13 residues. Looked up from germline, CDR1 is SGDLS and CDR2 is YYNGEE. This CDR3 reads CASSRADGNTIYF. The CDR3, as DNA: TGTGCCAGCAGCCGCGCGGATGGAAACACCATATATTTT.

The chain recombines TRBV6-5 with TRBJ1-1; maybe TRBD1 (5 bases). This CDR3 has 12 amino acids. Trimming left V 8 bases short and J 10 bases short, with 17 bases between. The germline V gene encodes CDR1 MNHEY and CDR2 SVGAGI. The DNA for the CDR3 is TGTGCCAGCGGACAATCCGCATCCGGAGCTTTCTTT. Translating gives CASGQSASGAFF.

The chain joins TRBV9 to TRBJ2-7; maybe TRBD2 (5 bases). The CDR3 runs to 16 residues. V gave up 3 bases and J gave up 2 bases, with 18 bases separating them. CDR1 and CDR2 (germline): SGDLS, YYNGEE. CDR3 sequence (DNA): TGTGCCAGCAGCGAATATGACTCCCGCGGGCCCTACGAGCAGTACTTC. Its translation: CASSEYDSRGPYEQYF.

The chain employs TRBV29-1 and TRBJ2-1; 7 nucleotides line up with TRBD2. The CDR3 contains 12 residues. Germline V lookup: CDR1 SQVTM, CDR2 ANQGSEA. Unmatched junction bases numbered 5, after V lost 5 bases and J lost 7 bases. The CDR3 spells CSVKRGENEQFF. The CDR3 DNA is TGCAGCGTTAAGCGGGGAGAGAATGAGCAGTTCTTC.

This chain's CDR3 is CASSVASEGGRYNEQFF. The DNA of the CDR3 is TGTGCCAGCAGCGTAGCTTCCGAGGGGGGGCGATACAATGAGCAGTTCTTC. The chain links TRBV9 to TRBJ2-1, with D possibly matching TRBD2 (7 bases). This CDR3 region has 17 residues. V lost 0 bases and J 4 bases, leaving 17 bases between the germline ends. Germline V gene sequence: CDR1 SGDLS, CDR2 YYNGEE. The variable domain in full, completed from reference TRBV9 and TRBJ2-1, reads DSGVTQTPKHLITATGQRVTLRCSPRSGDLSVYWYQQSLDQGLQFLIQYYNGEERAKGNILERFSAQQFPDLHSELNLSSLELGDSALYFCASSVASEGGRYNEQFFGPGTRLTVL.

The chain couples TRBV19 to TRBJ2-7; TRBD1 matches 9 bases. CDR3 size: 14 residues. Germline V lookup: CDR1 LNHDA, CDR2 SQIVND (reference sequence). With 3 bases clipped from V and 5 bases from J, the junction kept 5 bases outside the gene matches. In DNA, the CDR3 is TGTGCCAGTAGTATCGGGACAGGGAGGGACGAGCAGTACTTC. It translates to CASSIGTGRDEQYF.

The chain recombines TRBV28 with TRBJ2-5, with TRBD2 matching 10 bases. The junction had 7 bases not matched to a gene; V was cut back by 3 bases and J by 0 bases. This CDR3 region has 17 residues. Germline values: CDR1 MDHEN, CDR2 SYDVKM. The CDR3 loop reads CASSFGLAGEHQETQYF. CDR3 sequence (DNA): TGTGCCAGCAGTTTTGGGCTAGCGGGGGAGCACCAAGAGACCCAGTACTTC.

This clone has just a few counts. The V and J genes are TRBV9 and TRBJ1-1, with D possibly TRBD1 on 6 matching bases. Per germline, CDR1 SGDLS and CDR2 YYNGEE. The CDR3 loop spans 12 amino acids. V was cut by 3 bases and J by 6 bases, with 9 bases left in between. The CDR3 protein is CASSGQGSEAFF. CDR3 sequence (DNA): TGTGCCAGCAGCGGCCAGGGGTCTGAAGCTTTCTTT. The full variable domain, rest sourced from reference TRBV9 and TRBJ1-1, is DSGVTQTPKHLITATGQRVTLRCSPRSGDLSVYWYQQSLDQGLQFLIQYYNGEERAKGNILERFSAQQFPDLHSELNLSSLELGDSALYFCASSGQGSEAFFGQGTRLTVV.

The gene calls are TRBV21-1 and TRBJ1-4; TRBD1, the table's D call, lacks a check against the DNA. TRBV21-1 is reported as a pseudogene. There are 15 residues in the CDR3. The CDR3 here is CASSKASGTGEKLFF. The CDR3, as DNA: TGTGCCAGCAGCAAAGCGTCGGGAACAGGGGAAAAACTGTTTTTT.

The J gene is TRBJ1-2, the V gene TRBV10-2; TRBD1 might be the D (5 bases). CDR3 length equals 14 residues. V shed 0 bases and J shed 6 bases, with 11 bases lying between them. Germline lookup yields CDR1 WSHSY and CDR2 SAAADI. CDR3 DNA sequence: TGCGCCAGCAGTGAGTCCCGGGGGAGACATGGCTACACCTTC. Translation gives CASSESRGRHGYTF.

V is TRBV6-6 and J is TRBJ1-5; D might be TRBD1 (6 bases). V lost 6 bases and J 0 bases, leaving 12 bases between the germline ends. Germline V gives CDR1 MNHNY, CDR2 SVGAGI (reference sequence). CDR3 length: 15 amino acids. The CDR3 DNA is TGTGCCAGCAGGTGGACAGAAAATAGCAATCAGCCCCAGCATTTT. This gives the protein CASRWTENSNQPQHF.

The chain combines TRBV5-6 with TRBJ2-7, with D unclear. Trimming removed 5 bases at V and 3 bases at J, with 15 bases between. In germline, CDR1 is SGHDT, CDR2 YYEEEE. The CDR3 has 14 residues. CDR3 sequence reads: CASRSRLEFYEQYF. The CDR3 DNA reads TGTGCCAGCAGGAGTCGTCTAGAGTTCTACGAGCAGTACTTC.

The genes are TRBV5-8 and TRBJ1-3; 7 nucleotides match TRBD1. The CDR3 totals 15 residues. With 5 bases clipped from V and 0 bases from J, the junction kept 5 bases outside the gene matches. Germline CDR1 reads SGHTS; CDR2 reads YDEGEE. The chain's CDR3 is CASSLQGNSGNTIYF. CDR3 nucleotide sequence: TGTGCCAGCAGTTTACAGGGGAACTCTGGAAACACCATATATTTT. The complete variable domain, with remaining parts taken from reference TRBV5-8 and TRBJ1-3, reads EAGVTQSPTHLIKTRGQQATLRCSPISGHTSVYWYQQALGLGLQFLLWYDEGEERNRGNFPPRFSGRQFPNYSSELNVNALELEDSALYLCASSLQGNSGNTIYFGEGSWLTVV.

The chain combines TRBV12-5 with TRBJ2-2; D remains unclear. Germline CDR1 reads LGHNT; CDR2 reads FRNRAP. Trimming cost V 1 base and J 7 bases, with 13 bases left between them. This CDR3 is 15 amino acids long. The CDR3 DNA is TGTGCTAGTGGTTTGGGCCCAGTCGCCGTCGGGGAGCTGTTTTTT. Translating it yields CASGLGPVAVGELFF.

The rearrangement uses TRBV27 and TRBJ1-5; TRBD1 matches 9 bases. J gave up 1 base and V 3 bases, and 1 base lay outside the gene matches. The CDR3 totals 15 residues. Germline V lookup: CDR1 MNHEY, CDR2 SMNVEV (reference sequence). Here the CDR3 DNA reads TGTGCCAGCAGTTTCGACAGGGGGAGCAATCAGCCCCAGCATTTT. Translating it yields CASSFDRGSNQPQHF.

This sequence joins TRBV6-5 and TRBJ2-5, with TRBD1 matching over 9 bases. Germline CDR1 and CDR2: MNHEY and SVGAGI. This CDR3 comprises 15 residues. V trimming: 5 bases; J trimming: 5 bases; junction bases outside the gene matches: 9. CDR3 bases: TGTGCCAGCAGTCAGGGACAGGGACATCGGGAGACCCAGTACTTC. Translating gives CASSQGQGHRETQYF.

The V call is TRBV11-2, the J call TRBJ1-1; D ambiguous. The CDR3 is 14 amino acids. The germline V gene has CDR1 SGHAT and CDR2 FQNNGV. V was pared by 5 bases and J by 0 bases, with 10 bases between. CDR3 DNA sequence: TGTGCCAGCAGCCCCCCGGGGATGAACACTGAAGCTTTCTTT. It translates to CASSPPGMNTEAFF.

This clone came up a few times. This chain links TRBV6-6 with TRBJ1-1; possibly TRBD1 for D (5 bases). Trimming took off 2 bases at V and 4 bases at J, with 11 bases between the two ends. Germline V gene sequence: CDR1 MNHNY, CDR2 SVGAGI (reference sequence). The CDR3 covers 14 residues. This CDR3 reads CASSYQGAGTEAFF. The CDR3, as DNA: TGTGCCAGCAGTTACCAAGGGGCCGGCACTGAAGCTTTCTTT.

J is TRBJ1-2 and V is TRBV4-3; the D gene is possibly TRBD1 (5 bases). The germline V gene has CDR1 LGHNA and CDR2 YSLEER. Trimming left V 0 bases short and J 8 bases short, with 13 bases between. The CDR3 has 14 amino acids. Here the CDR3 reads CASSQDKGLGGYTF. CDR3 DNA: TGCGCCAGCAGCCAAGATAAGGGGCTAGGCGGCTACACCTTC.

V is TRBV19 and J is TRBJ1-1; D might be TRBD1 (5 bases). Trimming cost V 7 bases and J 1 base, with 10 bases left between them. CDR1 is LNHDA and CDR2 is SQIVND in the germline V gene (reference sequence). The CDR3 length is 13 residues. The CDR3 is CASIPGGNTEAFF. The DNA for the CDR3 is TGTGCCAGTATCCCCGGGGGGAACACTGAAGCTTTCTTT.

V usage is TRBV2 and J usage is TRBJ2-7; TRBD1 matches at 8 bases. CDR3 length equals 15 residues. The germline CDR1 and CDR2 sequences are SNHLY and FYNNEI. Germline trimming cut 6 bases from V and 6 bases from J; bases unmatched to any gene: 13. CDR3 loop: CASSPLGTGVSEQYF. For the CDR3, the DNA is TGTGCCAGCAGCCCCCTGGGGACAGGAGTCTCCGAGCAGTACTTC.

The V gene is TRBV23-1, the J gene TRBJ1-2; D call uncertain. TRBV23-1 is an ORF; its function is uncertain. The CDR3 runs to 13 residues. V was clipped by 4 bases and J by 8 bases, with 14 bases between them. The CDR3 spells CASSLRPGRGYTF. Written as DNA, the CDR3 is TGCGCCAGCAGTCTTAGGCCGGGTCGGGGCTACACCTTC.

This chain connects TRBV4-3 to TRBJ1-2; TRBD1 aligns across 7 bases. The V segment lost 4 bases and the J segment 12 bases; nucleotides outside the gene matches: 11. Germline V CDR1 and CDR2: LGHNA, YSLEER. The CDR3 totals 13 residues. Written as DNA, the CDR3 is TGCGCCAGCAGCCTGGGACAGTTCTCTGCGAACACCTTC. It yields the protein CASSLGQFSANTF.